The 21 T cell receptor beta chains in this list originate from one sample, sequenced in a study of OX40 agonist ivuxolimab in advanced cancers. Only in-frame clones appear in the TCRdb table, and some are missing; sequencing was by immunoSEQ multiplex PCR. Of tens of thousands of clones listed, about 85% were seen once; the top ten hold approximately 2.3%. Sequenced here: CD4+ or CD8+ T cells sorted from blood, sampled in a trial of the OX40 agonist ivuxolimab. These receptors were obtained from an adult with an advanced solid tumor such as melanoma, head and neck, liver or kidney cancer.

The chain carries TRBV6-1 and TRBJ2-7; no firm D call. V lost 0 bases and J lost 4, with 13 bases in between. CDR1 MNHNS and CDR2 SASEGT come from the germline V gene. There are 15 residues in the CDR3. CDR3 protein: CASSEAHPLGYEQYF. In nucleotides, the CDR3 is TGTGCCAGCAGTGAAGCCCATCCTCTAGGATACGAGCAGTACTTC.

This clone was seen a few times. The gene calls are TRBV19 and TRBJ1-1; TRBD1 matches 8 bases. Germline CDR1 is LNHDA and CDR2 is SQIVND (reference sequence). The CDR3 extends over 16 amino acids. The ends lost 2 bases at V and 4 bases at J; junction bases unmatched: 9. CDR3 residues: CASSIQGASGGTEAFF. In DNA, the CDR3 is TGTGCCAGTAGTATACAGGGGGCGAGTGGTGGCACTGAAGCTTTCTTT. The complete variable domain, with remaining parts taken from reference TRBV19 and TRBJ1-1, reads DGGITQSPKYLFRKEGQNVTLSCEQNLNHDAMYWYRQDPGQGLRLIYYSQIVNDFQKGDIAEGYSVSREKKESFPLTVTSAQKNPTAFYLCASSIQGASGGTEAFFGQGTRLTVV.

This sequence joins TRBV7-3 and TRBJ2-1, with D unresolved. CDR3 length equals 13 residues. The V end was cut by 2 bases, the J end by 3 bases, with 5 bases between. Germline lookup yields CDR1 SGHTA and CDR2 FQGTGA. CDR3 in amino acids: CASSLANYNEQFF. DNA of the CDR3: TGTGCCAGCAGCTTAGCTAACTACAATGAGCAGTTCTTC.

The chain uses TRBV30 and TRBJ2-2; D possibly corresponds to TRBD2 (6 bases). In germline, CDR1 is GTSNPN, CDR2 SVGIG (reference sequence). This CDR3 is 13 amino acids long. The ends were cut back, 1 base at V and 6 bases at J, with 9 bases in the middle. In nucleotides, the CDR3 is TGTGCCTGGAGTGGATGGGGGGCCGGGGAGCTGTTTTTT. This encodes CAWSGWGAGELFF.

The chain has TRBV30 and TRBJ2-3, with D uncertain. Germline V gene data show CDR1 as GTSNPN and CDR2 as SVGIG (reference sequence). The CDR3 extends over 15 amino acids. V was trimmed by 2 bases and J by 2 bases, leaving 14 bases between them. As DNA, the CDR3 is TGTGCCTGGAGTCCCTCTAATATGGCCACAGATACGCAGTATTTT. Translated: CAWSPSNMATDTQYF.

The V and J genes are TRBV6-1 and TRBJ2-5, with TRBD1 matching over 7 bases. Germline V gene lookup returns CDR1 MNHNS and CDR2 SASEGT. This CDR3 spans 14 amino acids. V was clipped by 7 bases and J by 4 bases; unmatched bases: 9. The CDR3 loop is CASTTGQVRETQYF. In DNA, the CDR3 is TGTGCCAGCACCACAGGACAGGTCCGAGAGACCCAGTACTTC.

The chain links TRBV5-4 to TRBJ1-1; a weak D match, TRBD1 (5 bases). The germline gives CDR1 SGHNT, CDR2 YYREEE (reference sequence). Trimming left V 0 bases short and J 4 bases short, with 13 bases between. The CDR3 has 15 residues. The CDR3 protein is CASSLVGGTGTEAFF. The CDR3 DNA sequence: TGTGCCAGCAGCTTGGTTGGGGGAACGGGCACTGAAGCTTTCTTT.

This chain connects TRBV2 to TRBJ2-3, with no clear D. CDR1 is SNHLY and CDR2 is FYNNEI in the germline V gene. The CDR3 is 11 amino acids. Trimming took 5 bases from V and 8 from J, leaving 8 bases between them. The CDR3 region is CASSSSGTQYF. DNA for the CDR3: TGTGCCAGCAGTAGTTCGGGTACGCAGTATTTT.

The chain is built from TRBV6-5 and TRBJ1-3, with a possible D match to TRBD1 (5 bases). With 5 bases removed from V and 0 bases from J, the gap between germline ends came to 11 bases. The CDR3 is 15 residues long. CDR1 is MNHEY and CDR2 is SVGAGI in the germline V gene. For the CDR3, the DNA is TGTGCCAGCAGTAGGGGAACGAGCTCTGGAAACACCATATATTTT. Amino acid sequence: CASSRGTSSGNTIYF.

The V gene is TRBV5-4, the J gene TRBJ2-3, with TRBD2 matching 10 bases. There are 15 residues in the CDR3. V lost 4 bases and J lost 2; bases outside the gene matches: 4. The germline V gene has CDR1 SGHNT and CDR2 YYREEE (reference sequence). The CDR3 region is CASSLSGGATDTQYF. CDR3 nucleotides: TGTGCCAGCAGCCTAAGCGGGGGGGCCACAGATACGCAGTATTTT. Based on the CDR3 plus reference TRBV5-4 and TRBJ2-3, the full variable domain is ETGVTQSPTHLIKTRGQQVTLRCSSQSGHNTVSWYQQALGQGPQFIFQYYREEENGRGNFPPRFSGLQFPNYSSELNVNALELDDSALYLCASSLSGGATDTQYFGPGTRLTVL.

V is TRBV5-1 and J is TRBJ1-5; D is uncertain. Per germline, CDR1 SGHRS and CDR2 YFSETQ. Trimming shortened V by 2 bases and J by 4 bases, and 16 bases separated the two germline ends. The CDR3 has 16 amino acids. The DNA of the CDR3 is TGCGCCAGCAGCTTTGGAGTTTTATCCGAGAATCAGCCCCAGCATTTT. It encodes CASSFGVLSENQPQHF.

This chain joins TRBV6-1 and TRBJ2-7; 7 bases fit TRBD1. Trimming removed 8 bases from V and 3 bases from J; junction bases left unmatched: 7. CDR3 length: 13 amino acids. CDR1 and CDR2 (germline): MNHNS, SASEGT. This CDR3 reads CASLGTVNYEQYF. The CDR3 DNA reads as TGTGCCAGCCTCGGGACAGTCAACTACGAGCAGTACTTC.

The chain couples TRBV9 to TRBJ2-3, with TRBD2 matching 9 bases. Germline CDR1 reads SGDLS; CDR2 reads YYNGEE. V shed 3 bases, J shed 3 bases, and the junction held 11 bases outside the gene matches. The CDR3 is 17 residues long. CDR3 loop: CASSARPLAGETDTQYF. The CDR3 DNA reads as TGTGCCAGCAGCGCCCGACCACTAGCGGGTGAAACAGATACGCAGTATTTT.

The chain uses TRBV6-1 and TRBJ2-7, with a weak D call TRBD2 (5 bases). CDR1 MNHNS and CDR2 SASEGT come from the germline V gene. CDR3 size: 13 residues. The V and J ends lost 5 bases and 2 bases respectively, with 10 bases between them. The CDR3 is CASSPTAAYEQYF. CDR3 sequence (DNA): TGTGCCAGCAGTCCAACAGCGGCCTACGAGCAGTACTTC.

The V gene is TRBV9, the J gene TRBJ1-6; a weak D match, TRBD1 (6 bases). Trimming cost V 4 bases and J 5 bases, with 13 bases left between them. The CDR3 covers 15 residues. Germline-derived CDR1 and CDR2 are SGDLS and YYNGEE. CDR3 coding DNA: TGTGCCAGCAGCCCCCGACAGGCTAATAATTCACCCCTCCACTTT. Amino acids: CASSPRQANNSPLHF.

The gene calls are TRBV5-1 and TRBJ2-3, with TRBD2 matching over 11 bases. The junction had 6 bases not matched to a gene; V was cut back by 1 base and J by 2 bases. Germline V gene sequence: CDR1 SGHRS, CDR2 YFSETQ. The CDR3 is made up of 17 amino acids. This CDR3 reads CASSLSGTSGITDTQYF. For the CDR3, the DNA is TGCGCCAGCAGCTTGTCAGGGACTAGCGGTATCACAGATACGCAGTATTTT. Using reference TRBV5-1 and TRBJ2-3 for the parts outside the CDR3, the full variable domain is KAGVTQTPRYLIKTRGQQVTLSCSPISGHRSVSWYQQTPGQGLQFLFEYFSETQRNKGNFPGRFSGRQFSNSRSEMNVSTLELGDSALYLCASSLSGTSGITDTQYFGPGTRLTVL.

This clone was seen a handful of times. The chain combines TRBV30 with TRBJ1-2; D might be TRBD1 (5 bases). CDR1 and CDR2 from the germline V gene are GTSNPN and SVGIG (reference sequence). The CDR3 runs 12 residues. The V and J ends lost 2 bases and 8 bases respectively, with 12 bases between them. For the CDR3, the DNA is TGTGCCTGGAGTCGGCAGTCAGGGGGCTACACCTTC. It encodes CAWSRQSGGYTF.

The genes are TRBV5-1 and TRBJ2-2; D uncertain. There are 13 residues in the CDR3. Per germline, CDR1 SGHRS and CDR2 YFSETQ. With 0 bases removed from V and 13 bases from J, the gap between germline ends came to 13 bases. CDR3: CASSLAGRSWLFF. Here the CDR3 DNA reads TGCGCCAGCAGCTTGGCGGGCAGGTCTTGGCTGTTTTTT.

The chain has TRBV9 and TRBJ2-2; 10 bases map to TRBD1. J was trimmed by 6 bases and V by 0 bases; bases with no gene match: 2. The CDR3 spans 15 residues. The germline CDR1 and CDR2 sequences are SGDLS and YYNGEE. The CDR3 sequence is CASSVGTGGSGELFF. The CDR3 DNA reads as TGTGCCAGCAGCGTAGGGACAGGGGGGTCCGGGGAGCTGTTTTTT.

The chain recombines TRBV5-5 with TRBJ1-1; D not certain. From germline, CDR1 is SGHKS and CDR2 YYEKEE (reference sequence). The ends were cut back, 0 bases at V and 0 bases at J, with 9 bases in the middle. The CDR3 covers 15 residues. The chain's CDR3 is CASSLEGLMNTEAFF. In DNA, the CDR3 is TGTGCCAGCAGCTTGGAGGGCCTAATGAACACTGAAGCTTTCTTT.

This clone was observed once. The rearrangement joins TRBV19 to TRBJ2-2; no clear D. Germline CDR1 reads LNHDA; CDR2 reads SQIVND (reference sequence). CDR3 length equals 14 residues. The V end lost 1 base, the J end lost 1 base, and 4 bases lay between the germline ends. CDR3 DNA: TGTGCCAGTAGTATAGTTCGGAACACCGGGGAGCTGTTTTTT. Protein: CASSIVRNTGELFF.